The 7 T cell receptor beta chains reported below all come from one sample, sequenced in a study of PD-L1 blockade in urothelial cancer. The assay was immunoSEQ multiplex PCR, and TCRdb's table has in-frame clones only and misses some. The table shows about 29,000 clones, with about 89% occurring only once. Sample: PBMCs, taken around atezolizumab (anti-PD-L1) treatment. These TCRs come from a man aged 45 to 65 with urothelial cancer.

CDR3 in DNA: TGTGCCAGCCATACAGGGTCCTATGGCTACACCTTC. This translates into CASHTGSYGYTF. The chain employs TRBV6-1 and TRBJ1-2, with a tentative D call TRBD1 (6 bases). Looked up from germline, CDR1 is MNHNS and CDR2 is SASEGT. Trimming cost V 8 bases and J 4 bases, with 11 bases left between them. The CDR3 has 12 residues.

This rearrangement joins TRBV19 to TRBJ1-4; no clear D. The CDR3 runs to 14 residues. Germline values: CDR1 LNHDA, CDR2 SQIVND (reference sequence). V was trimmed by 9 bases and J by 8 bases, leaving 19 bases between them. CDR3 loop: CASRGGLVVEKLFF. CDR3 in DNA: TGTGCCAGCCGAGGAGGGCTTGTAGTCGAAAAACTGTTTTTT.

The chain recombines TRBV6-1 with TRBJ2-3, with D unclear. The germline V and J ends were trimmed by 5 bases and 2 bases, with 14 bases remaining between them. This CDR3 spans 15 amino acids. Germline loops: CDR1 MNHNS, CDR2 SASEGT. Written as DNA, the CDR3 is TGTGCCAGCAGTAGACTGGCGGCCCCCACAGATACGCAGTATTTT. Translated, it gives CASSRLAAPTDTQYF.

The V gene is TRBV30, the J gene TRBJ2-5, with 14 bases matching TRBD2. CDR3 length: 13 amino acids. The J segment lost 9 bases and the V segment lost 3 bases, leaving 3 bases of the junction unmatched. The V gene's germline CDR1 is GTSNPN and CDR2 SVGIG (reference sequence). The CDR3 protein is CAWSGLAGGPQYF. CDR3 coding DNA: TGTGCCTGGAGCGGACTAGCGGGAGGACCCCAGTACTTC.

The rearrangement uses TRBV10-1 and TRBJ2-2; D is possibly TRBD1 (6 bases). This CDR3 contains 17 residues. Germline lookup yields CDR1 WNHNN and CDR2 SYGVQD (reference sequence). V gave up 0 bases and J gave up 1 base, with 12 bases separating them. In nucleotides, the CDR3 is TGCGCCAGCAGTGAGTCGCACGGCAGGGGGAACACCGGGGAGCTGTTTTTT. Translation gives CASSESHGRGNTGELFF.

The genes are TRBV9 and TRBJ2-2, with 12 bases identical to TRBD1. The CDR3 consists of 17 residues. The junction had 8 bases not matched to a gene; V was cut back by 3 bases and J by 5 bases. Germline V gives CDR1 SGDLS, CDR2 YYNGEE. The CDR3 DNA sequence: TGTGCCAGCAGCGACCGGGACAGGGGGCTTCGTACCGGGGAGCTGTTTTTT. This encodes CASSDRDRGLRTGELFF.

The rearrangement links TRBV6-5 to TRBJ1-6, with 9 bases aligning to TRBD1. Trimming took 6 bases from V and 9 from J; bases not matched to a gene: 6. This CDR3 comprises 14 residues. Germline loops: CDR1 MNHEY, CDR2 SVGAGI. CDR3 sequence: CASRSGTGFSPLHF. The DNA for the CDR3 is TGTGCCAGCAGATCCGGGACAGGGTTTTCACCCCTCCACTTT.